What follows is one T cell receptor (beta chain) and its context. Its antigen is unidentified. The authors made the TRB cDNA libraries by 5' RACE using UMI labels. Reprocessing the 5' RACE reads, TCRdb reports a single entry for every CDR3 protein and omits DNA. The table lists about 63,000 distinct CDR3 sequences. The CDR3 runs to 15 residues. Germline values: CDR1 MNHEY, CDR2 SVGEGT. Triplicate sorts, 300,000 or so cells apiece, were made for each CD8+ T cell subset. The CD45RO-CCR7+CD27+CD95- phenotype denoted naive CD8+ T cells. The source of the sample is a study of CXCR3-negative and CXCR3-positive naive CD8 T cells. Study as a whole: Summed over all libraries, TRB reads came to some 130 million, with about 1.5 +/- 0.3 million per library.

Study observations and caveats: Naive cells, whether CXCR3-negative or CXCR3-positive, had similar TRBV-TRBJ usage, while memory cells differed. In CXCR3-positive naive cells, the TRB CDR3s were more hydrophobic than in CXCR3-negative naive cells.

V is TRBV6-2 or TRBV6-3 and J is TRBJ2-7; TCRdb's D call of TRBD1 is untestable without DNA. The specimen sequenced was naive CXCR3+ CD8+ T cells from blood. Subset in this sample: CD45RO-CCR7+CD27+CD95- naive CD8+ T cells expressing CXCR3 (TNR3+). This clonotype was sampled from a human donor in good health. Some clones in this sample may be carry-over from other donors' samples. The CDR3 protein is CASRLLAGATYEQYF.